This T cell receptor (beta chain) stems from a study of long-term antiretroviral therapy in people with HIV. Overall study context: The study's earliest collections predate the 2015 immediate-ART recommendation by about a decade. Study outcomes and limitations: Collection of the blood took place between about 2003 and 2018. The ART regimens in use then may have been less effective than current ones.

As for this clone: Its antigen is currently unknown.

Germline CDR1 SGHDT, CDR2 YYEEEE. The CDR3 runs to 15 residues. The trim removed 4 bases at V and 6 bases at J, leaving 7 bases unmatched. From each donor, at least one pre-ART PBMC sample and at least two post-ART PBMC samples were obtained. Survey-level immunoSEQ v3.0 assays were run. Sequenced by immunoSEQ multiplex PCR; TCRdb stores in-frame clones only, minus some. The sample gives about 29,000 clones, approximately 90% of which show up once; around 7.8% is in the top ten. The sequence was obtained from a man aged 50-59 years with HIV. The material sequenced was unsorted PBMCs, taken roughly 5 years before starting antiretroviral therapy. The V and J genes are TRBV5-6 and TRBJ1-2; 12 bases fit TRBD1. As DNA, the CDR3 is TGTGCCAGCAGCCTCGGGACAGGGGGCTCAGATGGCTACACCTTC. Its protein is CASSLGTGGSDGYTF.